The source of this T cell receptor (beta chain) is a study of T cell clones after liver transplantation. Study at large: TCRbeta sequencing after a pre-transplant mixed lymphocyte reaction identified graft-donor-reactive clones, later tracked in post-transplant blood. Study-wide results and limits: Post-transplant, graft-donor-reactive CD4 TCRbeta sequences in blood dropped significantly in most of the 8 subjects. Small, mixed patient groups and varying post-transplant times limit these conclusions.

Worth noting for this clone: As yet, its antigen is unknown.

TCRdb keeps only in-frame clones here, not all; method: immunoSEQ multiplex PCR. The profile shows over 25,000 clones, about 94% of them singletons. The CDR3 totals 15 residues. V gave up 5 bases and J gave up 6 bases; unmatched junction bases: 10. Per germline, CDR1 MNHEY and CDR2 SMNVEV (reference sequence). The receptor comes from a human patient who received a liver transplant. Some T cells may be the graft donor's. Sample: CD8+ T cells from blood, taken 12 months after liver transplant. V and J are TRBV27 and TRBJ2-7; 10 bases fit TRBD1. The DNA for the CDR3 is TGTGCCAGCAGTACATGGGACAGGGGAAGTGGCGAGCAGTACTTC. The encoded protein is CASSTWDRGSGEQYF.